Below are 11 T cell receptor beta chains sequenced from a single sample in a study of shared clonotypes between healthy human individuals. TCRdb keeps only in-frame clones here, not all; method: immunoSEQ multiplex PCR. This table holds 170,000 or so clones, approximately 61% found once. The sample taken for sequencing was memory CD4+ T cells sorted from blood. Subset in this sample: CD45RA-negative fraction. The receptors originated from a man between 25 and 39 years old in good health.

This sequence joins TRBV14 and TRBJ2-5; no clear D. Trimming shortened V by 1 base and J by 5 bases, and 5 bases separated the two germline ends. The CDR3 is 12 residues long. Germline loops: CDR1 SGHDN, CDR2 FVKESK. The DNA for the CDR3 is TGTGCCAGCAGCCAAGTTCTGGAGACCCAGTACTTC. It yields the protein CASSQVLETQYF.

The J gene is TRBJ2-2, the V gene TRBV7-8, with unresolved D. The ends were cut back, 4 bases at V and 0 bases at J, with 15 bases in the middle. Germline-derived CDR1 and CDR2 are SGHVS and FQNEAQ. This CDR3 has 17 amino acids. CDR3 in amino acids: CASSSKLFQANTGELFF. In DNA, the CDR3 is TGTGCCAGCAGCTCGAAACTTTTCCAAGCGAACACCGGGGAGCTGTTTTTT.

The chain couples TRBV30 to TRBJ2-1, with D possibly matching TRBD1 (6 bases). CDR3 length: 14 amino acids. The germline V and J ends were trimmed by 2 bases and 4 bases, with 12 bases remaining between them. The V gene's germline CDR1 is GTSNPN and CDR2 SVGIG (reference sequence). The CDR3 DNA is TGTGCCTGGAGTAGGGGACACACGTACAATGAGCAGTTCTTC. Its translation is CAWSRGHTYNEQFF.

The rearrangement joins TRBV5-1 to TRBJ2-1, with 8 bases matching TRBD1. CDR1 SGHRS and CDR2 YFSETQ come from the germline V gene. CDR3 length: 14 residues. The V and J ends lost 0 bases and 8 bases, in that order; junction bases with no gene match: 4. CDR3 loop: CASSLGTGLDEQFF. In nucleotides, the CDR3 is TGCGCCAGCAGCTTGGGGACAGGGTTGGATGAGCAGTTCTTC.

This clone was found once. The V and J genes are TRBV20-1 and TRBJ2-7, with 7 bases aligning to TRBD1. In germline, CDR1 is DFQATT, CDR2 SNEGSKA (reference sequence). The CDR3 loop spans 11 amino acids. V was clipped by 4 bases and J by 13 bases; unmatched bases: 10. The CDR3 sequence: CSATIMGTEYF. In nucleotides, the CDR3 is TGCAGTGCTACTATAATGGGGACAGAATACTTC.

V and J are TRBV9 and TRBJ2-1; 11 bases are shared with TRBD2. Germline values: CDR1 SGDLS, CDR2 YYNGEE. The length of the CDR3 is 15 residues. With V trimmed by 1 base and J by 6 bases, 3 bases remained unmatched. The chain's CDR3 is CASSVTSGGPNEQFF. The CDR3 region has the DNA TGTGCCAGCAGCGTAACTAGCGGGGGCCCCAATGAGCAGTTCTTC.

This chain joins TRBV4-2 and TRBJ1-3, with TRBD1 matching over 7 bases. From germline, CDR1 is LGHNA and CDR2 YNFKEQ. The CDR3 loop spans 13 amino acids. V was pared by 3 bases and J by 7 bases, with 3 bases of the junction left unmatched. In nucleotides, the CDR3 is TGTGCCAGCAGCCAGGACAGGTATAACACCATATATTTT. This codes for CASSQDRYNTIYF.

The gene calls are TRBV7-2 and TRBJ2-7; D is possibly TRBD1 (5 bases). Trimming shortened V by 1 base and J by 4 bases, and 14 bases separated the two germline ends. This CDR3 is built from 15 residues. Germline V gives CDR1 SGHTA, CDR2 FQGNSA. In DNA form, the CDR3 reads TGTGCCAGCAGCTTAGTTGGTCAGGGTTGGTACGAGCAGTACTTC. This codes for CASSLVGQGWYEQYF.

This clone was seen a few times. V is TRBV10-2 and J is TRBJ2-7, with TRBD1 as a possible D gene (5 bases). The CDR3 consists of 11 residues. Per germline, CDR1 WSHSY and CDR2 SAAADI. Trimming removed 7 bases at V and 5 bases at J, with 9 bases between. CDR3 in amino acids: CASTLQDEQYF. The CDR3 nucleotides are TGCGCCAGCACTTTACAGGACGAGCAGTACTTC.

The J gene is TRBJ2-1, the V gene TRBV7-6, with unresolved D. CDR3 size: 13 residues. V lost 3 bases, J lost 6 bases, and 9 bases lay in between. Germline loops: CDR1 SGHVS, CDR2 FNYEAQ. CDR3 in amino acids: CASSFLTGNEQFF. The CDR3 region has the DNA TGTGCCAGCAGCTTCCTTACGGGCAATGAGCAGTTCTTC.

V gene TRBV4-3 combines with J gene TRBJ2-7; D call uncertain. V lost 1 base, J lost 2 bases, and 6 bases lay in between. From germline, CDR1 is LGHNA and CDR2 YSLEER. There are 13 residues in the CDR3. CDR3 in amino acids: CASSQVSTYEQYF. Here the CDR3 DNA reads TGCGCCAGCAGCCAAGTCTCCACCTACGAGCAGTACTTC.